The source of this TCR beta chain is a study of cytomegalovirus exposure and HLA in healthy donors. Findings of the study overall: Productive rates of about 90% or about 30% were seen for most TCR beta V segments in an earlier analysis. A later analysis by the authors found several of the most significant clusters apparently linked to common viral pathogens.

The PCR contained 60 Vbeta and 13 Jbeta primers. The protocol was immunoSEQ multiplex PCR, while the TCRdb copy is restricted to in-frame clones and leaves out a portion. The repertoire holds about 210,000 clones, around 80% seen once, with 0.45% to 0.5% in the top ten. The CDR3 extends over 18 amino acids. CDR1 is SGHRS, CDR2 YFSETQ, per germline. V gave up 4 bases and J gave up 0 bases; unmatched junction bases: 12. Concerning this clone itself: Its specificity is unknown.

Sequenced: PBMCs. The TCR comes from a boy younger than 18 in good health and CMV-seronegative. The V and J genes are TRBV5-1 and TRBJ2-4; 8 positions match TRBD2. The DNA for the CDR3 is TGCGCCAGCAGCGGGAGGGACCCTAGCGGGCTAGCCAAAAACATTCAGTACTTC. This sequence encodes CASSGRDPSGLAKNIQYF.